One and the same sample provided the 11 T cell receptor beta chains below, sequenced in a study of blood T cell repertoires in COVID-19. This table comes from immunoSEQ multiplex PCR, and its TCRdb copy is limited to in-frame clones, with some not included. The sample includes about 170,000 clones, around three quarters of them seen just once. The specimen was peripheral blood. The receptors shown here come from a man aged 55 to 70 with acute or convalescent COVID-19.

This sequence joins TRBV9 and TRBJ1-4, with 10 bases that match TRBD1. Germline CDR1 SGDLS, CDR2 YYNGEE. The CDR3 runs 17 residues. With V trimmed by 0 bases and J by 4 bases, 6 bases remained unmatched. As DNA, the CDR3 is TGTGCCAGCAGCGTAGAAGGACAGGGGGACGGTAATGAAAAACTGTTTTTT. Amino acid sequence: CASSVEGQGDGNEKLFF. The entire variable domain, with the rest obtained from reference TRBV9 and TRBJ1-4, is as follows: DSGVTQTPKHLITATGQRVTLRCSPRSGDLSVYWYQQSLDQGLQFLIQYYNGEERAKGNILERFSAQQFPDLHSELNLSSLELGDSALYFCASSVEGQGDGNEKLFFGSGTQLSVL.

The rearrangement joins TRBV10-2 to TRBJ1-2; D uncertain. CDR1 and CDR2 from the germline V gene are WSHSY and SAAADI. V was pared by 6 bases and J by 3 bases, with 17 bases between. This CDR3 contains 15 residues. The CDR3 DNA reads as TGCGCCAGCAGCCGACCGAGCGAAAAGCACTATGGCTACACCTTC. It is translated as CASSRPSEKHYGYTF.

The gene calls are TRBV7-9 and TRBJ1-2; D is undetermined. Germline-derived CDR1 and CDR2 are SEHNR and FQNEAQ (reference sequence). CDR3 length: 12 residues. The germline V and J ends were trimmed by 1 base and 7 bases, with 7 bases remaining between them. The CDR3 reads CASSLEQRGYTF. The CDR3 DNA sequence: TGTGCCAGCAGCTTAGAGCAGCGTGGCTACACCTTC.

The table lists this clone with a count of one. This chain connects TRBV5-4 to TRBJ2-3; possibly TRBD2 for D (5 bases). V lost 3 bases and J lost 5, with 19 bases in between. The CDR3 length is 16 residues. CDR1 and CDR2 from the germline V gene are SGHNT and YYREEE (reference sequence). DNA of the CDR3: TGTGCCAGCAGCTCCCGGACTGATTTCCTGGGAGATACGCAGTATTTT. Translated, it gives CASSSRTDFLGDTQYF.

This clone was observed once. The chain links TRBV10-3 to TRBJ2-1; tentative D call: TRBD2 (7 bases). Germline assignment: CDR1 ENHRY and CDR2 SYGVKD. This CDR3 has 13 amino acids. V gave up 7 bases and J gave up 4 bases, with 11 bases separating them. As DNA, the CDR3 is TGTGCCATCACGGGGGGCGCATACAATGAGCAGTTCTTC. It specifies CAITGGAYNEQFF.

The chain has TRBV24-1 and TRBJ2-5; weak D call: TRBD2 (5 bases). Trimming pared 2 bases from V and 3 bases from J, leaving 15 bases between. This CDR3 is 16 amino acids long. From germline, CDR1 is KGHDR and CDR2 SFDVKD. DNA for the CDR3: TGTGCCACCAGTGATTATTTGAAGGGAGTGGAAGAGACCCAGTACTTC. It encodes CATSDYLKGVEETQYF.

This sequence joins TRBV29-1 and TRBJ1-2; no definite D call. This CDR3 region has 13 residues. Germline CDR1 and CDR2: SQVTM and ANQGSEA. V dropped 3 bases and J dropped 4 bases, with 12 bases sitting between them. The CDR3, as DNA: TGCAGCGTTGATCAGGTGGAAAGCTATGGCTACACCTTC. Protein sequence: CSVDQVESYGYTF.

The chain combines TRBV27 with TRBJ2-5; 10 bases are a match to TRBD2. The CDR3 has 16 residues. The J segment lost 3 bases and the V segment lost 6 bases, leaving 10 bases of the junction unmatched. Germline CDR1 MNHEY, CDR2 SMNVEV (reference sequence). CDR3 sequence reads: CASSRWTSGYEETQYF. CDR3 in DNA: TGTGCCAGCAGCCGATGGACTAGCGGTTACGAAGAGACCCAGTACTTC.

The chain joins TRBV10-2 to TRBJ1-1; the D gene is possibly TRBD1 (6 bases). This CDR3 comprises 14 residues. Germline-derived CDR1 and CDR2 are WSHSY and SAAADI. Trimming stripped 6 bases from V and 11 bases from J, with 22 bases between. CDR3 in DNA: TGCGCCAGCAGGGACGGGGACACTACAAAGTGGGCTTTCTTT. Its translation: CASRDGDTTKWAFF.

J is TRBJ2-7 and V is TRBV6-5; TRBD1 matches at 7 bases. CDR3 length: 12 residues. J was trimmed by 5 bases and V by 7 bases; bases with no gene match: 5. Germline V gene data show CDR1 as MNHEY and CDR2 as SVGAGI. CDR3 in DNA: TGTGCCAGCACACAGGGGAATCACGAGCAGTACTTC. As protein: CASTQGNHEQYF.

The chain uses TRBV2 and TRBJ2-1; D unresolved. Trimming left V 8 bases short and J 0 bases short, with 11 bases between. The germline V gene has CDR1 SNHLY and CDR2 FYNNEI. There are 14 residues in the CDR3. Here the CDR3 reads CASRVSNSYNEQFF. In DNA form, the CDR3 reads TGTGCCAGCCGGGTTTCGAACTCCTACAATGAGCAGTTCTTC.